This T cell receptor (beta chain) was observed in a study of blood T cell repertoires in COVID-19 (dated by TCRdb to the early 2020s). With respect to the entire study: Collaborator samples came from the United States, Italy and Spain and covered acute and convalescent phases of COVID-19. The material from the prospective study consisted of cDNA or gDNA derived from T cells, B-cell-depleted T cells, or PBMCs. Subjects who had been exposed to COVID-19, were actively infected with it, or had recovered from it provided the deeply sampled blood TCRbeta repertoires that made up the dataset. A freely available public database, intended as a resource for researchers studying the immune response to SARS-CoV-2, is where the repertoires were released. The samples were drawn from the first 160 participants of the ongoing ImmuneRACE study and from roughly 1,300 subjects provided by 6 global collaborators. The sample metadata nearly always contained a de-identified subject ID, COVID-19 status, age in years and sex. HLA class I and class II types, where available, came from metadata supplied by the sample provider rather than from assay-based typing. Overall study outcomes, separate from this receptor: Clinical and demographic metadata were provided uncurated, with the amount varying by source and participant.

V loses 2 bases of germline sequence and J loses 9 bases, and the interval between the two ends is 11 bases. The germline V gene (reference sequence) sets CDR1 to LNHNV and CDR2 to YYDKDF. From cysteine to phenylalanine, the CDR3 is 13 amino acids long. The kept DNA is CDR3 alone, 39 bases in frame from the first base. The collaborating institutions used their own protocols to collect whole blood in K2EDTA tubes. For TCRbeta analysis, collaborators shipped samples in one of three forms: frozen whole blood, isolated PBMCs, or DNA extracted from either of those sample types. To note about this clone: Its antigen is unknown. There are no base qualities to consult, and no much larger clone falls within one base.

TCRbeta CDR3 regions were amplified from genomic DNA using the immunoSEQ Assay, a bias-controlled multiplex PCR. Concerning the study's data processing: Nucleated cell counts per sample were estimated from amplification of reference gene primers within the assay. Sequence reads were collapsed and filtered to measure the absolute abundance of every unique TCRbeta CDR3 rearrangement. For each sample, productive Simpson clonality was calculated by taking the square root of Simpson's diversity index across productive rearrangements. Held by TCRdb, this immuneACCESS table contains in-frame sequences only and omits some clones. Under half of the omission traces to an unresolved V gene where checked; the cause of the rest is unknown. V and J calls and clone size come straight from that table; D and trimming were deduced from the DNA. This sample gives 150,000 to 200,000 clones in total; 70% to 80% of them show up just once. Of the sample, roughly 8.6% is held by the ten largest clones.

This TCR came from a man in his 60s with acute or convalescent COVID-19. Sequences were obtained from peripheral blood. Recombination connected TRBV15 to TRBJ2-1, with no reliable assignment of the D segment. The CDR3 loop reads CATSRQFIGEQFF. At the DNA level, the sequence is TGTGCCACCAGCAGACAATTCATCGGTGAGCAGTTCTTC. This CDR3, with the reference TRBV15 and TRBJ2-1 proteins standing in past its ends, gives the full variable domain DAMVIQNPRYQVTQFGKPVTLSCSQTLNHNVMYWYQQKSSQAPKLLFHYYDKDFNNEADTPDNFQSRRPNTSFCFLDIRSPGLGDTAMYLCATSRQFIGEQFFGPGTRLTVL.